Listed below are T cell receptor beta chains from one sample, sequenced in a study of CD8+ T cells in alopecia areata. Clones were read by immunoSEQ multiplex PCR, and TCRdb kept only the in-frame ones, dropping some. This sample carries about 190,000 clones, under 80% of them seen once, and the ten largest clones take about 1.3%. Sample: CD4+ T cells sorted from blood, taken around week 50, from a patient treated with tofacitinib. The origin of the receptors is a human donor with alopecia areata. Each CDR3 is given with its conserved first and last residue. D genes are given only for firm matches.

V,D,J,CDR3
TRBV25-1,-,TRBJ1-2,CASSESGGVYGYTF
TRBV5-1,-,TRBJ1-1,CASRRGQTNTEAFF
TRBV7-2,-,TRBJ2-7,CASSLVTGGQYEQYF
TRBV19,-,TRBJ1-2,CASSIKGGANYGYTF
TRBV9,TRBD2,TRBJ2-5,CASSASGTTQETQYF
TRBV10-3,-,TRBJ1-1,CAISEGGVTEAFF
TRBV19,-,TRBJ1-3,CASSTWTAIGNTIYF
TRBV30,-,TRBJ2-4,CAWSAPGLKNIQYF
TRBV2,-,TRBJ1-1,CASNAPGYTEAFF
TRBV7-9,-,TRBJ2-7,CASSLREKPYEQYF
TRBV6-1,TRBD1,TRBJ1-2,CASSEAWGQGALYGYTF
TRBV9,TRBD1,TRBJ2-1,CASSAGTASYNEQFF
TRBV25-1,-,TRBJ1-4,CASSESTVATNEKLFF
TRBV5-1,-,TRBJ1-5,CASSPISGSRPEPQHF
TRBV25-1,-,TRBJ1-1,CASSESVGGNTEAFF
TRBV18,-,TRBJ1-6,CASSPRGSFKGSPLHF
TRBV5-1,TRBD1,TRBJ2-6,CASRVRDRGNSGANVLTF
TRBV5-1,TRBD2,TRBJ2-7,CASSPGGGTHQYF
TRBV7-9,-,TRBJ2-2,CASKNNREAGELFF
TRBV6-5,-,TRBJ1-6,CASTRSDDSPLHF
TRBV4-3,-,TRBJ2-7,CASSHTDRAYEQYF
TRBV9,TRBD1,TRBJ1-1,CASSVHQGQELAFF
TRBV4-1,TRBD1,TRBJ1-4,CASSQGDRGGRREKLFF
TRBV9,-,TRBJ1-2,CASSRDYGYTF
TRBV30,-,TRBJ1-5,CAWSPGDVEPQHF
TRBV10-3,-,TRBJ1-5,CAISDRVDQPQHF
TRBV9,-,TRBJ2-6,CASSEGSGANVLTF
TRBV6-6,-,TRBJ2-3,CASSWISGDTQYF
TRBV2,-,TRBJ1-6,CASRPGLTYNSPLHF
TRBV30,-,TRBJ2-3,CAWSSGILGTDTQYF